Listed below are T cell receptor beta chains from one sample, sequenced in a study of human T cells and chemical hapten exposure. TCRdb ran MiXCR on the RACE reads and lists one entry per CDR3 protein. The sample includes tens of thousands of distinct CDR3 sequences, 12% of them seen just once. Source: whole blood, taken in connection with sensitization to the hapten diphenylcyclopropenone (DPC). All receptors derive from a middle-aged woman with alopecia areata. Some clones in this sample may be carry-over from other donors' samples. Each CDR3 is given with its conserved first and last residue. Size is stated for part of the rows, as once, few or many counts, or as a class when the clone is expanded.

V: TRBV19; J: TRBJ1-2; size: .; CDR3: CASSISAGGYGYTF
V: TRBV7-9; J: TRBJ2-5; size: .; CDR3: CASSSRGNPGETQYF
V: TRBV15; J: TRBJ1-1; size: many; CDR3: CATSREQGMNTEAFF
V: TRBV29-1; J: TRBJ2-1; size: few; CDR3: CSVKQGDTNQFF
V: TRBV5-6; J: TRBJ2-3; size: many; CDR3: CASSLGDEDTQYF
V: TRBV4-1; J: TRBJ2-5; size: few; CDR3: CASSQDPLAGQAETQYF
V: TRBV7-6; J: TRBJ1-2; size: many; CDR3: CASSLEDRGGGYTF
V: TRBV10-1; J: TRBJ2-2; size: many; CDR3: CASSEGGPTGELFF
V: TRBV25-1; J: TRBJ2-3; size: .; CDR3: CASSDRDKDTQYF
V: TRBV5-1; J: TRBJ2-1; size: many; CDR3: CASGRAGGVFHEQFF
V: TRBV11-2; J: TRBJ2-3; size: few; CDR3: CASSPGLRDTQYF
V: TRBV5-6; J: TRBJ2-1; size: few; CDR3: CASSRDFLSYNEQFF
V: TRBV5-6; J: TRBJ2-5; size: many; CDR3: CASRNRNQETQYF
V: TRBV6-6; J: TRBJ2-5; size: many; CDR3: CASRSGQGETQYF
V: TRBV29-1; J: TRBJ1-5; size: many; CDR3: CSVGAYSNQPQHF
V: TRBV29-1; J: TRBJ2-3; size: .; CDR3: CSVRGVPDTQYF